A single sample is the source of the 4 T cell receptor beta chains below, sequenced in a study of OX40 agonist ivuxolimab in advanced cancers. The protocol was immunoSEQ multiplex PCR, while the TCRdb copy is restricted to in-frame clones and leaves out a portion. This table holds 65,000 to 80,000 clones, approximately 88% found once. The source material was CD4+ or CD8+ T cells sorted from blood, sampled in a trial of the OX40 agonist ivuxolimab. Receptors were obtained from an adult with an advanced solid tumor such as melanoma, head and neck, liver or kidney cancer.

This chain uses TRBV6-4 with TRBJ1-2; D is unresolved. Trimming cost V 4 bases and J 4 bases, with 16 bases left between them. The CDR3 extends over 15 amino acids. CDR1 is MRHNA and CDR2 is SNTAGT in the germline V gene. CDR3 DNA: TGTGCCAGCAGTGTCCAGCCAGGACCCACCTATGGCTACACCTTC. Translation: CASSVQPGPTYGYTF.

The CDR3 spells CASSQEIPPGEAFF. The CDR3, as DNA: TGTGCCAGCAGCCAAGAAATCCCCCCAGGGGAAGCTTTCTTT. This chain links TRBV14 with TRBJ1-1; maybe TRBD1 (5 bases). Germline V gene data show CDR1 as SGHDN and CDR2 as FVKESK. This CDR3 region has 14 residues. Trimming removed 0 bases from V and 8 bases from J, with 13 bases in between.

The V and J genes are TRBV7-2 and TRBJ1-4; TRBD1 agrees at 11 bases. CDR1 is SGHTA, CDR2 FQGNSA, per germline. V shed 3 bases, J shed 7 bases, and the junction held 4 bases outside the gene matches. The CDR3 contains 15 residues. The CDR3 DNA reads TGTGCCAGCAGCTTCCCCGGGACAGGGGGTGAAAAACTGTTTTTT. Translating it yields CASSFPGTGGEKLFF.

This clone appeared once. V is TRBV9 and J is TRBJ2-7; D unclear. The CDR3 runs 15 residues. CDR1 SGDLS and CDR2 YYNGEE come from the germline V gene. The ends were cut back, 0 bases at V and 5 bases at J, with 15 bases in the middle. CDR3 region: CASSVAVAPAHEQYF. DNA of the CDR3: TGTGCCAGCAGCGTAGCGGTGGCCCCTGCCCACGAGCAGTACTTC.